This paragraph covers one T cell receptor beta chain sequence. The record originates from a study of blood T cell repertoires in COVID-19. Looking at the study overall: PBMCs, B-cell-depleted T cells, or T cells provided the cDNA or gDNA that made up the material.

Trimming at V came to 3 bases and at J to 2 bases, leaving 8 bases not matched to a gene. Germline lookup yields CDR1 DFQATT and CDR2 SNEGSKA (reference sequence). The CDR3 runs to 15 residues. This table comes from immunoSEQ multiplex PCR, and its TCRdb copy is limited to in-frame clones, with some not included. Among hundreds of thousands of clones listed, around 90% were seen once. The chain couples TRBV20-1 to TRBJ2-7, with TRBD2 identical over 9 bases. The receptor's source is a human donor in a cohort sampled during active COVID-19. Input material: peripheral blood. The CDR3 loop is CSASQLAGLAYEQYF. CDR3 coding DNA: TGCAGTGCTAGTCAACTAGCGGGCCTGGCCTACGAGCAGTACTTC.